Listed below are T cell receptor beta chains from one sample, sequenced in a study of blood T cells in healthy people across ages. TCRdb processed the 5' RACE reads anew with MiXCR; each CDR3 protein has one entry. The sample holds roughly 800,000 distinct CDR3 sequences, about 53% seen once. The sample taken for sequencing was blood. The receptor set was obtained from an older man in good health. Each CDR3 is given with its conserved first and last residue. The D gene is left open where the match is weak. Some rows have no size entry. The others give once, few or many, or a class for an expanded clone.

abundance: NA
d_gene: NA
v_gene: TRBV18
j_gene: TRBJ2-4
CDR3nt: TGTGCCAGCTCACCCTACGACTTCGACAAAAACATTCAGTACTTC
CDR3aa: CASSPYDFDKNIQYF

abundance: NA
d_gene: NA
v_gene: TRBV3-1
j_gene: TRBJ2-7
CDR3nt: TGTGCCAGCAGCCGTGCCCGGGACCCCTTTGGCGAGCAGTACTTC
CDR3aa: CASSRARDPFGEQYF

abundance: few
d_gene: NA
v_gene: TRBV7-3
j_gene: TRBJ2-3
CDR3nt: TGTGCCAGCAGCCGTGGGACTTCAGATACGCAGTATTTT
CDR3aa: CASSRGTSDTQYF

abundance: few
d_gene: TRBD2
v_gene: TRBV7-2
j_gene: TRBJ2-1
CDR3nt: TGTGCCAGCAGCTTAGGAGAGGGGCTAATAGCGGGGCAGTTCTTC
CDR3aa: CASSLGEGLIAGQFF

abundance: few
d_gene: NA
v_gene: TRBV28
j_gene: TRBJ2-7
CDR3nt: TGTGCCAGCAGTTTATACGGGGAGGACCACGAGCAGTACTTC
CDR3aa: CASSLYGEDHEQYF

abundance: once
d_gene: NA
v_gene: TRBV20-1
j_gene: TRBJ2-7
CDR3nt: TGCAGTGCTAGTAGACAGAATTCCTACGAGCAGTACTTC
CDR3aa: CSASRQNSYEQYF

abundance: few
d_gene: TRBD1
v_gene: TRBV25-1
j_gene: TRBJ2-3
CDR3nt: TGTGCCAGCAGTCCCCCCGGGACAGGGACAGATACGCAGTATTTT
CDR3aa: CASSPPGTGTDTQYF

abundance: NA
d_gene: TRBD1
v_gene: TRBV28
j_gene: TRBJ2-7
CDR3nt: TGTGCCAGCAGTTTGGGTCCAGGACAGGGGAAATCCGAGCAGTACTTC
CDR3aa: CASSLGPGQGKSEQYF

abundance: NA
d_gene: NA
v_gene: TRBV15
j_gene: TRBJ2-5
CDR3nt: TGTGCCACCAGCAGAGATCAGGCGGGAACGATCGAGACCCAGTACTTC
CDR3aa: CATSRDQAGTIETQYF

abundance: NA
d_gene: NA
v_gene: TRBV7-8
j_gene: TRBJ2-4
CDR3nt: TGTGCCAGCAGCTTGCTCGGGATCGGAACAGGGCCCCACGGCATTCAGTACTTC
CDR3aa: CASSLLGIGTGPHGIQYF

abundance: few
d_gene: TRBD1
v_gene: TRBV20-1
j_gene: TRBJ2-7
CDR3nt: TGCAGTGCTAGAGGCTGGAACAGGGACAGTCCCTACGAGCAGTACTTC
CDR3aa: CSARGWNRDSPYEQYF

abundance: NA
d_gene: TRBD2
v_gene: TRBV7-6
j_gene: TRBJ2-1
CDR3nt: TGTGCCAGCAGCCCGACTAGCGCCTCCTACAATGAGCAGTTCTTC
CDR3aa: CASSPTSASYNEQFF

abundance: few
d_gene: NA
v_gene: TRBV20-1
j_gene: TRBJ2-7
CDR3nt: TGCAGTGCTAGAGGCAGGATCGACGAGCAGTACTTC
CDR3aa: CSARGRIDEQYF

abundance: few
d_gene: TRBD2
v_gene: TRBV5-1
j_gene: TRBJ2-7
CDR3nt: TGCGCCAGCAGCAGGAGAAGGCTAGCGGGAGGGTCCGACAACGAGCAGTACTTC
CDR3aa: CASSRRRLAGGSDNEQYF

abundance: NA
d_gene: TRBD1
v_gene: TRBV28
j_gene: TRBJ2-7
CDR3nt: TGTGCCAGCAGTTTATCCGACAGGGGACTGGGCGAGCAGTACTTC
CDR3aa: CASSLSDRGLGEQYF

abundance: few
d_gene: TRBD1
v_gene: TRBV27
j_gene: TRBJ2-7
CDR3nt: TGTGCCAGCAGTTGGGGACAGGGTAGCTCCTACGAGCAGTACTTC
CDR3aa: CASSWGQGSSYEQYF